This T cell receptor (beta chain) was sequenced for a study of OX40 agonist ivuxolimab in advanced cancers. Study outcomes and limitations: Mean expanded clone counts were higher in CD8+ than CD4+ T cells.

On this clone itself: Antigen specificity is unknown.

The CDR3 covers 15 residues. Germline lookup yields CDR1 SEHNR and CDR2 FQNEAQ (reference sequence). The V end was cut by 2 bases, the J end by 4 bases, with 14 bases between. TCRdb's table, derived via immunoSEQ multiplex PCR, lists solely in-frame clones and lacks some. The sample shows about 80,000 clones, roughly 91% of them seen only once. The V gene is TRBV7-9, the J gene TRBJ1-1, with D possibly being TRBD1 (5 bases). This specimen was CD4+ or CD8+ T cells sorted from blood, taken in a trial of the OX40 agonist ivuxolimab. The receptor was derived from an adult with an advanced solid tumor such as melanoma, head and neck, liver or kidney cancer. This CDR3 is CASSLRGFPPTEAFF. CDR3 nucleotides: TGTGCCAGCAGCTTACGGGGGTTCCCCCCCACTGAAGCTTTCTTT.